Following are 27 T cell receptor beta chains from one sample sequenced in a study of PD-1 blockade in classical Hodgkin lymphoma. Brentuximab vedotin exposure varied, and every patient relapsed after autologous stem cell transplantation. Some clones are missing from TCRdb's copy, which holds only in-frame ones; the method was immunoSEQ multiplex PCR. Of more than 60,000 clones listed, around 90% are singletons. The material sequenced was peripheral blood mononuclear cells (PBMCs), taken at baseline. These receptors all come from a human donor with classical Hodgkin lymphoma.

This clone was seen only a few times. This chain joins TRBV2 and TRBJ2-5; the D call may be TRBD1 or TRBD2 (7 bases each). V lost 4 bases to trimming and J lost 5 bases, with 11 bases between them. The CDR3 sequence is 13 residues long. The germline V gene has CDR1 SNHLY and CDR2 FYNNEI. CDR3 bases: TGTGCCAGCAGTGGACAGGGAGGGGAGACCCAGTACTTC. Protein product: CASSGQGGETQYF. The variable domain in full, with the rest retrieved from reference TRBV2 and TRBJ2-5, is EPEVTQTPSHQVTQMGQEVILRCVPISNHLYFYWYRQILGQKVEFLVSFYNNEISEKSEIFDDQFSVERPDGSNFTLKIRSTKLEDSAMYFCASSGQGGETQYFGPGTRLLVL.

This clone appeared a single time. The chain joins TRBV29-1 to TRBJ1-4; D perhaps matches TRBD1 (6 bases). With 0 bases removed from V and 4 bases from J, the gap between germline ends came to 12 bases. Germline assignment: CDR1 SQVTM and CDR2 ANQGSEA. The CDR3 spans 15 residues. Written as DNA, the CDR3 is TGCAGCGTTGAAGATGTTGGGGGGCATAATGAAAAACTGTTTTTT. It translates to CSVEDVGGHNEKLFF. The whole variable domain, filled in from reference TRBV29-1 and TRBJ1-4, reads SAVISQKPSRDICQRGTSLTIQCQVDSQVTMMFWYRQQPGQSLTLIATANQGSEATYESGFVIDKFPISRPNLTFSTLTVSNMSPEDSSIYLCSVEDVGGHNEKLFFGSGTQLSVL.

The J gene is TRBJ2-3, the V gene TRBV6-5, with D uncertain. The CDR3 runs to 15 residues. Per the germline V gene, CDR1 is MNHEY and CDR2 is SVGAGI. V was shortened by 6 bases and J by 0 bases, with 13 bases between the two germline ends. CDR3 sequence reads: CASSARTLSTDTQYF. The DNA of the CDR3 is TGTGCCAGCAGCGCTCGGACCCTTAGCACAGATACGCAGTATTTT.

The CDR3, as DNA: TGTGCCAGCAGTTTAGGGACAGAACCCTACGAGCAGTACTTC. Amino acids: CASSLGTEPYEQYF. The rearrangement links TRBV28 to TRBJ2-7; TRBD1 matches 7 bases. Germline-derived CDR1 and CDR2 are MDHEN and SYDVKM. The ends lost 2 bases at V and 2 bases at J; junction bases unmatched: 3. The CDR3 sequence is 14 residues long.

This chain links TRBV29-1 with TRBJ1-5; weak D call: TRBD1 (5 bases). V was shortened by 4 bases and J by 6 bases, with 19 bases between the two germline ends. This CDR3 contains 15 residues. In germline, CDR1 is SQVTM, CDR2 ANQGSEA. In nucleotides, the CDR3 is TGCAGCGTTGTGGCTGGACACCAGGCGGGTCAGCCCCAGCATTTT. It yields the protein CSVVAGHQAGQPQHF.

The chain combines TRBV11-2 with TRBJ2-7; D may match TRBD1 or TRBD2 (7 bases each). This CDR3 has 18 amino acids. V was trimmed by 1 base and J by 2 bases, leaving 21 bases between them. Germline V lookup: CDR1 SGHAT, CDR2 FQNNGV. For the CDR3, the DNA is TGTGCCAGCAGCTTAGCCCCCTGGGGGGGAGGGGGCGCCTACGAGCAGTACTTC. Amino acid sequence: CASSLAPWGGGGAYEQYF.

The chain couples TRBV18 to TRBJ2-2; TRBD2 matches at 8 bases. Germline V lookup: CDR1 KGHSH, CDR2 LQKENI. V lost 2 bases to trimming and J lost 2 bases; unmatched junction nucleotides: 7. The CDR3 runs 17 residues. CDR3 sequence reads: CASSPLASGGNTGELFF. The CDR3 region has the DNA TGTGCCAGCTCACCATTGGCGAGCGGGGGAAACACCGGGGAGCTGTTTTTT.

This clone was observed a single time. The chain carries TRBV13 and TRBJ2-1; the match to TRBD2 covers 13 bases. From germline, CDR1 is PRHDT and CDR2 FYEKMQ (reference sequence). The CDR3 has 16 amino acids. J lost 9 bases, V lost 4 bases, and 9 bases had no gene match. CDR3 amino acids: CASSWGLAGIVGEQFF. For the CDR3, the DNA is TGTGCCAGCAGCTGGGGACTAGCGGGGATCGTAGGTGAGCAGTTCTTC.

The chain links TRBV18 to TRBJ2-5, with 8 bases aligning to TRBD1. Germline V gene data show CDR1 as KGHSH and CDR2 as LQKENI. CDR3 length: 14 residues. J gave up 3 bases and V 3 bases, and 3 bases lay outside the gene matches. The CDR3 DNA sequence: TGTGCCAGCTCACCCTACAGGGGGAAAGAGACCCAGTACTTC. It is translated as CASSPYRGKETQYF.

This chain uses TRBV7-2 with TRBJ2-1, with 7 bases identical to TRBD1. This CDR3 has 15 residues. The germline V gene encodes CDR1 SGHTA and CDR2 FQGNSA. J was trimmed by 5 bases and V by 3 bases; bases with no gene match: 7. As DNA, the CDR3 is TGTGCCAGCAGCTTGTCCACAGGGGCCAACAATGAGCAGTTCTTC. This codes for CASSLSTGANNEQFF.

The rearrangement uses TRBV5-1 and TRBJ1-3; 7 bases line up with TRBD1. CDR3 length: 16 residues. Germline lookup yields CDR1 SGHRS and CDR2 YFSETQ. Trimming cost V 4 bases and J 1 base; bases outside gene matches: 8. CDR3 loop: CASSPIQGTSGNTIYF. The DNA for the CDR3 is TGCGCCAGCAGCCCCATACAGGGGACGTCTGGAAACACCATATATTTT.

This clone turned up a few times. The chain recombines TRBV18 with TRBJ2-5, with D uncertain. Trimming took 2 bases from V and 1 from J, leaving 8 bases between them. Germline loops: CDR1 KGHSH, CDR2 LQKENI. This CDR3 is built from 14 residues. Written as DNA, the CDR3 is TGTGCCAGCTCACCAACAGTGGTCCAAGAGACCCAGTACTTC. As protein: CASSPTVVQETQYF.

The V call is TRBV2, the J call TRBJ2-5; TRBD1 is a possible D gene (6 bases). Germline lookup yields CDR1 SNHLY and CDR2 FYNNEI. The CDR3 totals 15 residues. V was shortened by 6 bases and J by 2 bases, with 16 bases between the two germline ends. CDR3 sequence reads: CASRLQGRGQETQYF. CDR3 nucleotides: TGTGCCAGCAGGTTACAGGGTAGGGGACAAGAGACCCAGTACTTC.

The chain employs TRBV19 and TRBJ2-7; 7 positions agree with TRBD2. This CDR3 spans 11 amino acids. The V gene end was trimmed by 8 bases and the J gene end by 6 bases; junction bases not matched to a gene: 4. Germline V CDR1 and CDR2: LNHDA, SQIVND (reference sequence). The CDR3 reads CASGEGREQYF. CDR3 nucleotide sequence: TGTGCCAGTGGGGAGGGCCGCGAGCAGTACTTC.

This rearrangement joins TRBV7-6 to TRBJ1-5; no firm D call. The CDR3 is 15 amino acids. CDR1 is SGHVS, CDR2 FNYEAQ, per germline. The V gene lost 2 bases and the J gene lost 3 bases, with 11 bases spanning the gap. The CDR3 loop reads CASSLTPRDNQPQHF. The DNA for the CDR3 is TGTGCCAGCAGCTTAACGCCAAGGGACAATCAGCCCCAGCATTTT.

The chain is built from TRBV6-1 and TRBJ1-6; D gene uncertain. Per germline, CDR1 MNHNS and CDR2 SASEGT. The CDR3 sequence is 11 residues long. The V end lost 9 bases, the J end lost 10 bases, and 10 bases lay between the germline ends. The CDR3 DNA reads TGTGCCAGTAACAGCGCGTCACCCCTCCACTTT. Amino acid sequence: CASNSASPLHF.

V is TRBV6-6 and J is TRBJ1-2, with D perhaps TRBD1 (6 bases). V shed 6 bases and J shed 2 bases, with 16 bases lying between them. The CDR3 contains 15 residues. Germline V gives CDR1 MNHNY, CDR2 SVGAGI (reference sequence). The CDR3 bases are TGTGCCAGCAGAGAAGTTCGGGACATGAACTATGGCTACACCTTC. Residues: CASREVRDMNYGYTF.

The V gene is TRBV10-3, the J gene TRBJ2-6; no firm D call. The CDR3 loop spans 13 amino acids. Germline V CDR1 and CDR2: ENHRY, SYGVKD. Trimming took 10 bases from V and 1 from J, leaving 8 bases between them. CDR3 sequence reads: CATSASGANVLTF. The CDR3 nucleotides read TGTGCCACGTCGGCTTCTGGGGCCAACGTCCTGACTTTC.

This chain links TRBV14 with TRBJ2-6; the D is unclear. V was shortened by 0 bases and J by 2 bases, with 5 bases between the two germline ends. The CDR3 consists of 15 residues. Germline assignment: CDR1 SGHDN and CDR2 FVKESK. CDR3 protein: CASSQENTGANVLTF. The CDR3 coding sequence is TGTGCCAGCAGCCAAGAGAACACTGGGGCCAACGTCCTGACTTTC.

The chain carries TRBV2 and TRBJ1-1, with TRBD1 as a possible D gene (5 bases). V lost 8 bases and J lost 9, with 19 bases in between. The CDR3 runs 13 residues. CDR1 and CDR2 (germline): SNHLY, FYNNEI. CDR3 nucleotide sequence: TGTGCCAGCTTTCAGGGAGTTGGGATCCAAGCTTTCTTT. Amino acid sequence: CASFQGVGIQAFF.

The V call is TRBV15, the J call TRBJ1-2; 8 nucleotides align to TRBD1. The CDR3 totals 15 residues. With 0 bases clipped from V and 3 bases from J, the junction kept 3 bases outside the gene matches. CDR1 and CDR2 (germline): LNHNV, YYDKDF (reference sequence). The DNA of the CDR3 is TGTGCCACCAGCAGAGATGGACAGGGATACTATGGCTACACCTTC. Translating gives CATSRDGQGYYGYTF.

V usage is TRBV5-1 and J usage is TRBJ2-5; D possibly corresponds to TRBD1 (6 bases). Germline CDR1 SGHRS, CDR2 YFSETQ. The CDR3 length is 14 residues. Trimming took off 1 base at V and 3 bases at J, with 10 bases between the two ends. CDR3 residues: CASSLFPGEETQYF. As DNA, the CDR3 is TGCGCCAGCAGCTTGTTCCCAGGGGAAGAGACCCAGTACTTC.

The chain employs TRBV4-1 and TRBJ2-7; D is undetermined. The germline V gene encodes CDR1 MGHRA and CDR2 YSYEKL. This CDR3 spans 15 amino acids. V gave up 1 base and J gave up 3 bases, with 13 bases separating them. The CDR3 sequence: CASSQVGSALYEQYF. The CDR3 nucleotides are TGCGCCAGCAGCCAAGTTGGTTCCGCACTCTACGAGCAGTACTTC.

The chain uses TRBV4-1 and TRBJ2-5, with D maybe TRBD2 (5 bases). Trimming took off 4 bases at V and 2 bases at J, with 11 bases between the two ends. Per germline, CDR1 MGHRA and CDR2 YSYEKL. The CDR3 runs to 14 residues. The CDR3: CASSPRGSQETQYF. For the CDR3, the DNA is TGCGCCAGCAGCCCCCGAGGGTCTCAAGAGACCCAGTACTTC.

This chain uses TRBV19 with TRBJ1-5; 8 bases line up with TRBD1. V was pared by 6 bases and J by 4 bases, with 8 bases of the junction left unmatched. Per germline, CDR1 LNHDA and CDR2 SQIVND (reference sequence). CDR3 size: 15 residues. The CDR3 loop is CASSGQGVGNQPQHF. CDR3 sequence (DNA): TGTGCCAGTAGCGGACAGGGAGTTGGTAATCAGCCCCAGCATTTT.

In this sample, this clone turned up a few times. The chain combines TRBV7-2 with TRBJ1-6, with TRBD1 as a possible D gene (6 bases). Germline CDR1 is SGHTA and CDR2 is FQGNSA. With 6 bases removed from V and 13 bases from J, the gap between germline ends came to 19 bases. The CDR3 is 14 amino acids. CDR3 residues: CASRLPGASTPLHF. The CDR3 bases are TGTGCCAGCAGACTACCGGGGGCCTCGACGCCCCTCCACTTT. Full variable domain (outside the CDR3, taken from reference TRBV7-2 and TRBJ1-6): GAGVSQSPSNKVTEKGKDVELRCDPISGHTALYWYRQSLGQGLEFLIYFQGNSAPDKSGLPSDRFSAERTGGSVSTLTIQRTQQEDSAVYLCASRLPGASTPLHFGNGTRLTVT.

J is TRBJ1-2 and V is TRBV7-9; a weak D match, TRBD1 (5 bases). The CDR3 has 14 amino acids. V lost 1 base and J lost 7, with 13 bases in between. The germline V gene has CDR1 SEHNR and CDR2 FQNEAQ (reference sequence). This chain's CDR3 is CASSLVSRRGGYTF. The CDR3 DNA is TGTGCCAGCAGCTTAGTCTCAAGGAGGGGTGGCTACACCTTC.